A single TCR beta chain is shown here with its context. Its antigen is not identified. Compared with germline, one end of the junction differs, possibly owing to a read error. The CDR3 is 13 residues long. CDR1 is SQVTM and CDR2 is ANQGSEA in the germline V gene. Production of TCR beta cDNA used about 500 ng total RNA together with a constant-region primer. Three rounds of nested multiplex PCR with slightly modified ARM-PCR produced TCR beta libraries. Amplification in the first two PCR rounds was performed using TRBV1-TRBV30 forward primers and a C-beta reverse primer for about 10 cycles each. From the multiplex PCR reads, TCRdb called clonotypes with MiXCR, one entry per CDR3 protein. This sample has under 45,000 distinct CDR3 sequences; roughly 74% occur once, and the top ten carry roughly 16%. Scientists recovered RNA and DNA together from about 21-30 mg of unsorted bulk tissue. The data were obtained in a study of tumor-infiltrating lymphocytes in primary liver carcinoma.

The study's findings and limits: Detection in all five tumor regions applied to only about 8-24% of top clones.

The J gene is TRBJ2-7, the V gene TRBV29-1; TRBD1 matches 7 bases. The sample comprised liver tumor tissue from sampling region 4. Documented subset: tumor region T4, right-lateral pole. The origin of this receptor is a man between 35 and 55 years old with primary liver carcinoma and hepatitis B virus infection. In DNA, the CDR3 is TGCAGCGTTGGACAGGGAAAAAGGAACGAGCAGTGCTTC. This gives the protein CSVGQGKRNEQCF.